These T cell receptor beta chains were read from a single sample in a study of HIV-infected patients and healthy controls. In TCRdb, the 5' RACE reads were re-called with MiXCR into one record per CDR3 protein. Among more than 15,000 distinct CDR3 sequences listed, approximately 9.1% were seen once. Sequencing was done on a sample of blood. These receptors all stem from an adult in good health. CDR3s include the opening cysteine and the closing phenylalanine or tryptophan. Fields, in order: D gene, V gene, clone size, J gene, CDR3 DNA, CDR3 protein. The D gene is left open where the match is weak. Clone size is not always given. Where it is, it says once, few, many or a class for expanded clones.

D: TRBD2
V: TRBV28
size: medium-sized
J: TRBJ2-3
DNA: TGTGCCAGCAGCACTAGCGGGAATACAGATACGCAGTATTTT
CDR3: CASSTSGNTDTQYF

D: TRBD2
V: TRBV4-1
size: -
J: TRBJ2-7
DNA: TGCGCCAGCAGCCAACCCCTGGCTAGCGGGAGAGACGAGCAGTACTTC
CDR3: CASSQPLASGRDEQYF

D: -
V: TRBV12-3/TRBV12-4
size: -
J: TRBJ1-1
DNA: TGTGCCAGCAGTTTTAGGGTGTACACTGAAGCTTTCTTT
CDR3: CASSFRVYTEAFF

D: TRBD1
V: TRBV2
size: many
J: TRBJ2-7
DNA: TGTGCCAGCAGCCCCGGGACAGGGGTCTCCTACGAGCAGTACTTC
CDR3: CASSPGTGVSYEQYF

D: -
V: TRBV14
size: few
J: TRBJ2-7
DNA: TGTGCCAGCAGCCCCAGGAGGGACCCCAGCAACGAGCAGTACTTC
CDR3: CASSPRRDPSNEQYF

D: -
V: TRBV20-1
size: many
J: TRBJ2-5
DNA: TGCAGTGCTGAATCGGGCGAGACCCAGTACTTC
CDR3: CSAESGETQYF

D: -
V: TRBV5-1
size: many
J: TRBJ2-2
DNA: TGCGCCAGCAGCTTCTCCAGGGGCCAACCGAACACCGGGGAGCTGTTTTTT
CDR3: CASSFSRGQPNTGELFF

D: TRBD1
V: TRBV19
size: many
J: TRBJ2-1
DNA: TGTGCCAGTAGTGCGGACTCCCAGGGGGCCCTTTACAATGAGCAGTTCTTC
CDR3: CASSADSQGALYNEQFF

D: TRBD1
V: TRBV2
size: many
J: TRBJ1-1
DNA: TGTGCCAGCAGTGGACAGGGGCAAGGCACTGAAGCTTTCTTT
CDR3: CASSGQGQGTEAFF

D: TRBD2
V: TRBV10-3
size: few
J: TRBJ2-3
DNA: TGTGCCATCAGTGAGTCTGGGACTAGCGGGAGAACAGATACGCAGTATTTT
CDR3: CAISESGTSGRTDTQYF

D: -
V: TRBV6-5
size: many
J: TRBJ2-3
DNA: TGTGCCAGCAGTTACGGGGGGAGCACAGATACGCAGTATTTT
CDR3: CASSYGGSTDTQYF

D: -
V: TRBV3-1
size: medium-sized
J: TRBJ2-5
DNA: TGTGCCAGCAGCGCCCGCAGAGACCCCGAGACCCAGTACTTC
CDR3: CASSARRDPETQYF

D: TRBD2
V: TRBV7-2
size: -
J: TRBJ2-3
DNA: TGTGCCAGCAGCTTTATCGGGACTAGCGGGACCGCAGATACGCAGTATTTT
CDR3: CASSFIGTSGTADTQYF